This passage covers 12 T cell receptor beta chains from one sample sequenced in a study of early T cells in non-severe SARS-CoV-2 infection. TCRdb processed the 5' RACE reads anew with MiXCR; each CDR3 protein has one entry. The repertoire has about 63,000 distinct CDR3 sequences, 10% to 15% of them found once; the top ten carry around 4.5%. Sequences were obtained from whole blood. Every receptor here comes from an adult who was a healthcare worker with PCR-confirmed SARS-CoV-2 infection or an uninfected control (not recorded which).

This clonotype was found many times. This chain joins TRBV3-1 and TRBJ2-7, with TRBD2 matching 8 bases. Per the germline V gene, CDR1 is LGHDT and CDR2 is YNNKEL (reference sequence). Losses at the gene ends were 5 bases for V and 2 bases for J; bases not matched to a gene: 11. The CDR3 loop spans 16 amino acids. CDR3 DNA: TGTGCCAGCAGCGCACCCCAAGCGGGGGAGGCCTACGAGCAGTACTTC. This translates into CASSAPQAGEAYEQYF.

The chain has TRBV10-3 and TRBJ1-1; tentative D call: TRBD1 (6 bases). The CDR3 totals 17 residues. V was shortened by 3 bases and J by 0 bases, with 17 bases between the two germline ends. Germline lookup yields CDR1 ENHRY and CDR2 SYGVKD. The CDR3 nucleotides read TGTGCCATCAGTGAAGCCGGGCAGGGGCCCATGAACACTGAAGCTTTCTTT. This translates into CAISEAGQGPMNTEAFF.

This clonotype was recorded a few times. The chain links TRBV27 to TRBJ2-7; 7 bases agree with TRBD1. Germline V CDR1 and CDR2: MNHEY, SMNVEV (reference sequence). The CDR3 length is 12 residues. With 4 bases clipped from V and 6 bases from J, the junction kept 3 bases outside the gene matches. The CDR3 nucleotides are TGTGCCAGCAGTTCCACAGGGGCCGAGCAGTACTTC. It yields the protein CASSSTGAEQYF.

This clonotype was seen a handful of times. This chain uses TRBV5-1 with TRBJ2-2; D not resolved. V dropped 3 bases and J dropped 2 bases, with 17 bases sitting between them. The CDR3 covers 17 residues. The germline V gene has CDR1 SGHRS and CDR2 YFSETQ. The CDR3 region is CASSSDPDKSNTGELFF. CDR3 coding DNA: TGCGCCAGCAGCTCGGATCCCGACAAGTCAAACACCGGGGAGCTGTTTTTT.

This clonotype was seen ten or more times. CDR3 nucleotides: TGTGCCAGCAGCTTGACGGGGGGTGAGACCCAGTACTTC. This translates into CASSLTGGETQYF. The gene calls are TRBV5-8 and TRBJ2-5; TRBD2 aligns across 7 bases. Germline CDR1 is SGHTS and CDR2 is YDEGEE. The V gene end was trimmed by 1 base and the J gene end by 5 bases; junction bases not matched to a gene: 2. The CDR3 consists of 13 residues.

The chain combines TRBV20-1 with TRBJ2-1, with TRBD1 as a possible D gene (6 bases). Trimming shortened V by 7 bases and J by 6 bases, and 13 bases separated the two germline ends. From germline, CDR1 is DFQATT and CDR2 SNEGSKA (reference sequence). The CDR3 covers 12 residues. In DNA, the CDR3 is TGCAGTGGGACAGTAGGTGGCAATGAGCAGTTCTTC. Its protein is CSGTVGGNEQFF.

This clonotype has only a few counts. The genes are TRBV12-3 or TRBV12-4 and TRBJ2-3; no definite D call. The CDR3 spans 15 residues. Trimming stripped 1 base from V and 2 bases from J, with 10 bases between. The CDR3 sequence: CASSLGQEVTDTQYF. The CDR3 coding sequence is TGTGCCAGCAGTTTAGGCCAGGAAGTCACAGATACGCAGTATTTT.

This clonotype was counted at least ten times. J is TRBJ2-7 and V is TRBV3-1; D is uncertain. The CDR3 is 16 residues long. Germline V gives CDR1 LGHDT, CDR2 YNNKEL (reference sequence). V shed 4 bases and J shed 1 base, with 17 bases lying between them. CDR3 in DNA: TGTGCCAGCAGCCCTCTAGGCGGTTCCCTATCCTACGAGCAGTACTTC. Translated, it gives CASSPLGGSLSYEQYF.

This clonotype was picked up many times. CDR3 DNA: TGTGCCAGCAGCCCCGGACGGCTGAACACTGAAGCTTTCTTT. Its translation: CASSPGRLNTEAFF. V usage is TRBV7-2 and J usage is TRBJ1-1; D unclear. CDR1 is SGHTA and CDR2 is FQGNSA in the germline V gene. This CDR3 comprises 14 residues. Trimming took off 5 bases at V and 0 bases at J, with 10 bases between the two ends. The whole variable domain, remainder taken from reference TRBV7-2 and TRBJ1-1, is GAGVSQSPSNKVTEKGKDVELRCDPISGHTALYWYRQSLGQGLEFLIYFQGNSAPDKSGLPSDRFSAERTGGSVSTLTIQRTQQEDSAVYLCASSPGRLNTEAFFGQGTRLTVV.

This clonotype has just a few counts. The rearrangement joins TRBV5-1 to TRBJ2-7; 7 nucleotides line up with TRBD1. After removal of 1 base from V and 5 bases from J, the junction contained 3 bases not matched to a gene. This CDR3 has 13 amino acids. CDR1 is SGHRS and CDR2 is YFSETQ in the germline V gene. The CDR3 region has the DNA TGCGCCAGCAGCTTGACGGACAGGCACGAGCAGTACTTC. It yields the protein CASSLTDRHEQYF. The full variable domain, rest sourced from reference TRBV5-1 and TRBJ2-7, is KAGVTQTPRYLIKTRGQQVTLSCSPISGHRSVSWYQQTPGQGLQFLFEYFSETQRNKGNFPGRFSGRQFSNSRSEMNVSTLELGDSALYLCASSLTDRHEQYFGPGTRLTVT.

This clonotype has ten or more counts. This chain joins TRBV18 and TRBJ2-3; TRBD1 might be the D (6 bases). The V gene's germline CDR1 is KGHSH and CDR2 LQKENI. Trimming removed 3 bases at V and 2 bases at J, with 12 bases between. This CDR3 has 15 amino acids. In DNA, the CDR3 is TGTGCCAGCTCACCGACGGACAGTGTCACAGATACGCAGTATTTT. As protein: CASSPTDSVTDTQYF.

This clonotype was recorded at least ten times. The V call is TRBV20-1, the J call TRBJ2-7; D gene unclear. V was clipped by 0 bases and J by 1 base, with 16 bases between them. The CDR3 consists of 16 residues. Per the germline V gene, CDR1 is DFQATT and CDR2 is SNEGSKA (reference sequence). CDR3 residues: CSARDTIGFGSYEQYF. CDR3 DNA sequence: TGCAGTGCTAGAGATACTATAGGTTTCGGGTCCTACGAGCAGTACTTC.